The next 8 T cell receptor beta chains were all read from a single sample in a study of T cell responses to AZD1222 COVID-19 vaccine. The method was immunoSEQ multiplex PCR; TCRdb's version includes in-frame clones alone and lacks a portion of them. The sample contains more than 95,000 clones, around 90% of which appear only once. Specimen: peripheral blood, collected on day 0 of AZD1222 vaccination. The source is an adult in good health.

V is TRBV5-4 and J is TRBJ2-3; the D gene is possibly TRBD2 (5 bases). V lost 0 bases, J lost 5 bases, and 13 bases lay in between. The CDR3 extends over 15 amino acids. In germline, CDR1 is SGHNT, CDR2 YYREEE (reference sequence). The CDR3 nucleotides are TGTGCCAGCAGCTTGGTGGGAGCAATGGGAGATACGCAGTATTTT. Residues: CASSLVGAMGDTQYF. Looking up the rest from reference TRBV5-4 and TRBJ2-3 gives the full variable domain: ETGVTQSPTHLIKTRGQQVTLRCSSQSGHNTVSWYQQALGQGPQFIFQYYREEENGRGNFPPRFSGLQFPNYSSELNVNALELDDSALYLCASSLVGAMGDTQYFGPGTRLTVL.

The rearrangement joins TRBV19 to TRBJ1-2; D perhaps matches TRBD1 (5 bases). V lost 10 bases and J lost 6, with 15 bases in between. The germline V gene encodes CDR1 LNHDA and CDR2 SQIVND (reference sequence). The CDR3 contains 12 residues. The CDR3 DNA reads TGTGCCACCCCAGGGTACGGGGATGGCTACACCTTC. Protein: CATPGYGDGYTF.

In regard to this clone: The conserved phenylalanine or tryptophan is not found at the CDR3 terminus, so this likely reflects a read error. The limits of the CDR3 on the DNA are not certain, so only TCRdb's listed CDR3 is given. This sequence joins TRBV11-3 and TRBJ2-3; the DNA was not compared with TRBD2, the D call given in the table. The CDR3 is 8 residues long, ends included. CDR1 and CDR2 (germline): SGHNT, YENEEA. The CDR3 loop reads CASSSGLA.

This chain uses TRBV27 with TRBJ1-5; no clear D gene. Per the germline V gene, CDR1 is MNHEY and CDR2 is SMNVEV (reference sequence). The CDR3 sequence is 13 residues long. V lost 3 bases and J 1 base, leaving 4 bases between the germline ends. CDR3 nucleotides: TGTGCCAGCAGTTTCCAGAGCAATCAGCCCCAGCATTTT. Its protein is CASSFQSNQPQHF.

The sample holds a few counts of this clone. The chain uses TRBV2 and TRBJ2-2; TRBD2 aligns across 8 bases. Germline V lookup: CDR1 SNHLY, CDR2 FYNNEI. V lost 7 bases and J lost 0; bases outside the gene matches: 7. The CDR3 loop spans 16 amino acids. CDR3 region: CASKSLAGANTGELFF. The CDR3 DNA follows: TGTGCCAGCAAGTCTCTAGCGGGCGCGAACACCGGGGAGCTGTTTTTT.

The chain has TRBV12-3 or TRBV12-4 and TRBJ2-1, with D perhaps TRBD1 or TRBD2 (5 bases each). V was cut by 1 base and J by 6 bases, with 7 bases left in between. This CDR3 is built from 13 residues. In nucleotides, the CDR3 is TGTGCCAGCAGTTTAGGGGGGTTCAATGAGCAGTTCTTC. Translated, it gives CASSLGGFNEQFF.

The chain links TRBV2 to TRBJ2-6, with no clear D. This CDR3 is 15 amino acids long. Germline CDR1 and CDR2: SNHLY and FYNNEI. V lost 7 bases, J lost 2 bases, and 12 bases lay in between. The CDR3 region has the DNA TGTGCCAGCATAACACAGCCGCCTGGGGCCAACGTCCTGACTTTC. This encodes CASITQPPGANVLTF.

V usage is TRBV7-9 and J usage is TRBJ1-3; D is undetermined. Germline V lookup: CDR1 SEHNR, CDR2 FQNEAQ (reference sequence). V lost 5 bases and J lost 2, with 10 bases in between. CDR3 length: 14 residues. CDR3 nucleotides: TGTGCCAGCAGCCCCCGTGCAACTGGAAACACCATATATTTT. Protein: CASSPRATGNTIYF.